Following are 30 T cell receptor beta chains from one sample sequenced in a study of Ad26.COV2.S vaccination and SARS-CoV-2 variants. The treatment: around 19 received Ad26.COV2.S at low or high dose, single or two shots; roughly five received placebo; per-sample allocation not given. Material that was analyzed had been drawn on day 63 after the first vaccine or placebo injection. Generated by immunoSEQ multiplex PCR, the TCRdb table keeps only in-frame clones and is missing some. The table has about 280,000 clones, around 87% seen once. Sequenced here: peripheral blood, sampled in a trial of Ad26.COV2.S vaccine versus placebo. The receptors here all came from a person aged 18-65 years who received the Ad26.COV2.S COVID-19 vaccine or a placebo.

This chain links TRBV6-4 with TRBJ2-1; the D is unclear. This CDR3 has 13 residues. V was trimmed by 6 bases and J by 0 bases, leaving 6 bases between them. Germline V gene sequence: CDR1 MRHNA, CDR2 SNTAGT. CDR3 coding DNA: TGTGCCAGCAGCCACAACTCCTACAATGAGCAGTTCTTC. It specifies CASSHNSYNEQFF.

For this clone: The junction does not match germline at one end; this may be a read error. The V call is TRBV2, the J call TRBJ2-1; D is possibly TRBD1 (6 bases). CDR3 length: 16 residues. Germline CDR1 is SNHLY and CDR2 is FYNNEI. CDR3 coding DNA: TGTGCCAGCAGTAACATCACAGGGCTCCTCTACCATGAGCAGTTCTTC. Residues: CASSNITGLLYHEQFF.

The rearrangement joins TRBV27 to TRBJ2-1; D might be TRBD2 (6 bases). This CDR3 is 15 amino acids long. Trimming shortened V by 5 bases and J by 3 bases, and 14 bases separated the two germline ends. Per germline, CDR1 MNHEY and CDR2 SMNVEV (reference sequence). This CDR3 reads CASSPWGEHYNEQFF. CDR3 nucleotides: TGTGCCAGCAGTCCCTGGGGGGAGCACTACAATGAGCAGTTCTTC.

DNA of the CDR3: TGTGCCAGCAGTGATGATTGGCAGGGGAGCTACAATGAGCAGTTCTTC. It is translated as CASSDDWQGSYNEQFF. The V call is TRBV2, the J call TRBJ2-1; D possibly corresponds to TRBD1 (6 bases). Germline V gene lookup returns CDR1 SNHLY and CDR2 FYNNEI. Trimming stripped 3 bases from V and 3 bases from J, with 15 bases between. The CDR3 runs 16 residues. Looking up the rest from reference TRBV2 and TRBJ2-1 gives the full variable domain: EPEVTQTPSHQVTQMGQEVILRCVPISNHLYFYWYRQILGQKVEFLVSFYNNEISEKSEIFDDQFSVERPDGSNFTLKIRSTKLEDSAMYFCASSDDWQGSYNEQFFGPGTRLTVL.

The chain uses TRBV2 and TRBJ2-7, with D possibly called TRBD1 or TRBD2 (5 bases each). With 8 bases removed from V and 3 bases from J, the gap between germline ends came to 8 bases. Germline V gives CDR1 SNHLY, CDR2 FYNNEI. The CDR3 totals 11 residues. The CDR3 nucleotides are TGTGCCAGCGGGGGTATCTACGAGCAGTACTTC. Protein product: CASGGIYEQYF.

The chain has TRBV5-4 and TRBJ1-1, with TRBD1 identical over 7 bases. Germline V gene data show CDR1 as SGHNT and CDR2 as YYREEE (reference sequence). V was pared by 0 bases and J by 3 bases, with 5 bases of the junction left unmatched. The CDR3 sequence is 15 residues long. Here the CDR3 DNA reads TGTGCCAGCAGCTTGGCCGGCAGGGGGGACACTGAAGCTTTCTTT. The encoded protein is CASSLAGRGDTEAFF.

The V gene is TRBV5-6, the J gene TRBJ1-2; maybe TRBD1 (5 bases). V was shortened by 3 bases and J by 10 bases, with 10 bases between the two germline ends. Germline assignment: CDR1 SGHDT and CDR2 YYEEEE. This CDR3 comprises 11 residues. As DNA, the CDR3 is TGTGCCAGCAGCTCCAACAGGATCTACACCTTC. Translation: CASSSNRIYTF.

The chain joins TRBV2 to TRBJ1-1, with D maybe TRBD1 (5 bases). Looked up from germline, CDR1 is SNHLY and CDR2 is FYNNEI. This CDR3 is 17 amino acids long. Trimming shortened V by 3 bases and J by 3 bases, and 20 bases separated the two germline ends. CDR3 sequence (DNA): TGTGCCAGCAGTGAGGTTCTGGGGCAGTACGGGGACACTGAAGCTTTCTTT. This codes for CASSEVLGQYGDTEAFF. The full variable domain, with the rest looked up from reference TRBV2 and TRBJ1-1, is EPEVTQTPSHQVTQMGQEVILRCVPISNHLYFYWYRQILGQKVEFLVSFYNNEISEKSEIFDDQFSVERPDGSNFTLKIRSTKLEDSAMYFCASSEVLGQYGDTEAFFGQGTRLTVV.

The rearrangement links TRBV19 to TRBJ2-2; 9 bases are a match to TRBD2. The CDR3 is 14 amino acids. Trimming at V came to 8 bases and at J to 4 bases, leaving 5 bases not matched to a gene. CDR1 and CDR2 (germline): LNHDA, SQIVND (reference sequence). CDR3 region: CASLLAGSTGELFF. CDR3 DNA: TGTGCCAGTCTTCTAGCGGGGAGCACCGGGGAGCTGTTTTTT. Complete variable domain (other parts from reference TRBV19 and TRBJ2-2): DGGITQSPKYLFRKEGQNVTLSCEQNLNHDAMYWYRQDPGQGLRLIYYSQIVNDFQKGDIAEGYSVSREKKESFPLTVTSAQKNPTAFYLCASLLAGSTGELFFGEGSRLTVL.

The chain uses TRBV6-6 and TRBJ2-2; D ambiguous. The CDR3 sequence is 13 residues long. Germline values: CDR1 MNHNY, CDR2 SVGAGI (reference sequence). The V end was cut by 0 bases, the J end by 5 bases, with 4 bases between. The CDR3 nucleotides are TGTGCCAGCAGTTACTCGGCAACCGGGGAGCTGTTTTTT. Translation: CASSYSATGELFF.

V gene TRBV6-1 combines with J gene TRBJ2-3, with 7 bases fitting TRBD1. The germline V gene has CDR1 MNHNS and CDR2 SASEGT. Trimming took 4 bases from V and 6 from J; bases not matched to a gene: 13. This CDR3 spans 16 amino acids. The CDR3 region has the DNA TGTGCCAGCAGTGTTCCCGGGACAGAGTTTTTGGATACGCAGTATTTT. It is translated as CASSVPGTEFLDTQYF.

The chain joins TRBV7-9 to TRBJ1-4; D gene uncertain. The CDR3 totals 16 residues. Germline-derived CDR1 and CDR2 are SEHNR and FQNEAQ (reference sequence). The germline V and J ends were trimmed by 5 bases and 1 base, with 14 bases remaining between them. DNA of the CDR3: TGTGCCAGCAGCGGCCGAGGTTTAAGAACTAATGAAAAACTGTTTTTT. Translated, it gives CASSGRGLRTNEKLFF.

This clone appeared once. CDR3 protein: CASSLMVDREYEQYF. CDR3 coding DNA: TGTGCCAGCAGCTTAATGGTGGACAGGGAGTACGAGCAGTACTTC. The rearrangement links TRBV7-2 to TRBJ2-7; 8 positions match TRBD1. V trimming: 2 bases; J trimming: 4 bases; junction bases outside the gene matches: 7. This CDR3 has 15 residues. The germline V gene encodes CDR1 SGHTA and CDR2 FQGNSA.

The chain uses TRBV6-1 and TRBJ1-6; unclear D gene. V shed 3 bases and J shed 7 bases, with 7 bases lying between them. The germline gives CDR1 MNHNS, CDR2 SASEGT. This CDR3 spans 13 amino acids. CDR3 loop: CASSDLRNSPLHF. The CDR3 DNA sequence: TGTGCCAGCAGTGATCTCAGAAATTCACCCCTCCACTTT.

This clone was counted once. The chain recombines TRBV12-3 or TRBV12-4 with TRBJ2-3; D may be TRBD2 (5 bases). The V end was cut by 5 bases, the J end by 6 bases, with 9 bases between. The CDR3 runs to 12 residues. The CDR3 loop is CASSPRGDTQYF. The CDR3, as DNA: TGTGCCAGCAGTCCCCGCGGGGATACGCAGTATTTT.

This clone was counted only a few times. This same CDR3 is encoded by further DNA sequences in the sample. The chain employs TRBV6-5 and TRBJ1-2, with D perhaps matching TRBD1 (6 bases). The length of the CDR3 is 14 residues. CDR1 and CDR2 from the germline V gene are MNHEY and SVGAGI. The V end was cut by 3 bases, the J end by 4 bases, with 12 bases between. CDR3 region: CASSYSQGTYGYTF. The CDR3 DNA reads as TGTGCCAGCAGTTATTCCCAGGGGACCTATGGCTACACCTTC.

V usage is TRBV27 and J usage is TRBJ1-2; D possibly corresponds to TRBD1 (6 bases). The CDR3 loop spans 16 amino acids. V was clipped by 4 bases and J by 1 base, with 16 bases between them. In germline, CDR1 is MNHEY, CDR2 SMNVEV (reference sequence). CDR3 in DNA: TGTGCCAGCAGTTGGACAGCCCAGACCAGTAACTATGGCTACACCTTC. Amino acid sequence: CASSWTAQTSNYGYTF.

The rearrangement joins TRBV11-2 to TRBJ2-7, with TRBD1 matching 11 bases. CDR1 and CDR2 (germline): SGHAT, FQNNGV. V lost 5 bases and J lost 7; bases outside the gene matches: 4. The CDR3 is made up of 13 amino acids. The CDR3 nucleotides read TGTGCCAGCAGCGAGGACAGGGGGCGGGAGCAGTACTTC. Protein: CASSEDRGREQYF. Supplemented by reference TRBV11-2 and TRBJ2-7, the full variable domain reads EAGVAQSPRYKIIEKRQSVAFWCNPISGHATLYWYQQILGQGPKLLIQFQNNGVVDDSQLPKDRFSAERLKGVDSTLKIQPAKLEDSAVYLCASSEDRGREQYFGPGTRLTVT.

For the CDR3, the DNA is TGTGCCAGCAGCTTCGGGGGCCAGTCCTACGAGCAGTACTTC. Its translation: CASSFGGQSYEQYF. The chain carries TRBV11-2 and TRBJ2-7; D tentatively fits TRBD1 or TRBD2 (6 bases each). CDR1 is SGHAT, CDR2 FQNNGV, per germline. V was cut by 3 bases and J by 1 base, with 10 bases left in between. CDR3 length: 14 residues.

The rearrangement uses TRBV11-2 and TRBJ2-5, with D unresolved. The CDR3 sequence is 14 residues long. Germline V lookup: CDR1 SGHAT, CDR2 FQNNGV. The V and J ends lost 1 base and 4 bases respectively, with 10 bases between them. The CDR3 here is CASSLGRVSETQYF. CDR3 nucleotides: TGTGCCAGCAGCTTAGGGCGCGTCTCAGAGACCCAGTACTTC. Full variable domain (missing parts from reference TRBV11-2 and TRBJ2-5): EAGVAQSPRYKIIEKRQSVAFWCNPISGHATLYWYQQILGQGPKLLIQFQNNGVVDDSQLPKDRFSAERLKGVDSTLKIQPAKLEDSAVYLCASSLGRVSETQYFGPGTRLLVL.

The chain uses TRBV5-4 and TRBJ2-4, with 7 bases identical to TRBD1. The CDR3 is made up of 14 amino acids. CDR1 and CDR2 (germline): SGHNT, YYREEE (reference sequence). V dropped 0 bases and J dropped 7; count of bases not matched to a gene: 4. CDR3 DNA: TGTGCCAGCAGCTTGGGGGAACAGGGGAACATTCAGTACTTC. This translates into CASSLGEQGNIQYF.

This clone was seen once. The rearrangement uses TRBV4-1 and TRBJ2-3; perhaps TRBD1 as D (5 bases). The germline V gene has CDR1 MGHRA and CDR2 YSYEKL. V gave up 1 base and J gave up 1 base, with 9 bases separating them. The CDR3 loop spans 15 amino acids. The CDR3 loop is CASSQVSRGTDTQYF. In nucleotides, the CDR3 is TGCGCCAGCAGCCAAGTATCCAGGGGCACAGATACGCAGTATTTT.

This chain connects TRBV6-5 to TRBJ2-3; D is possibly TRBD1 or TRBD2 (5 bases each). V was cut by 6 bases and J by 10 bases, with 14 bases left in between. In germline, CDR1 is MNHEY, CDR2 SVGAGI. The CDR3 runs to 12 residues. The CDR3 is CASSEGPWSQYF. The CDR3 region has the DNA TGTGCCAGCAGCGAGGGGCCGTGGTCGCAGTATTTT.

The J gene is TRBJ2-7, the V gene TRBV2, with D possibly TRBD2 on 6 matching bases. CDR1 is SNHLY, CDR2 FYNNEI, per germline. There are 12 residues in the CDR3. V lost 8 bases and J lost 2, with 10 bases in between. CDR3 sequence reads: CASARGTYEQYF. The CDR3 bases are TGTGCCAGCGCGCGGGGAACCTACGAGCAGTACTTC.

CDR3 nucleotides: TGTGCCAGCAGCTCGACTGGGGCAGGGGCCTACAATGAGCAGTTCTTC. The encoded protein is CASSSTGAGAYNEQFF. V is TRBV7-6 and J is TRBJ2-1; D is possibly TRBD1 (6 bases). The germline V and J ends were trimmed by 4 bases and 2 bases, with 15 bases remaining between them. CDR1 SGHVS and CDR2 FNYEAQ come from the germline V gene. CDR3 size: 16 residues.

CDR3 bases: TGCAGCGTTGGCGGACCCTATGGAGCTTTCTTT. This codes for CSVGGPYGAFF. The chain joins TRBV29-1 to TRBJ1-1; D call uncertain. The CDR3 runs to 11 residues. Germline assignment: CDR1 SQVTM and CDR2 ANQGSEA. Between the trimmed V and J ends, which lost 4 bases and 10 bases, there was a span of 13 bases. Filled out from reference TRBV29-1 and TRBJ1-1, the complete variable domain reads SAVISQKPSRDICQRGTSLTIQCQVDSQVTMMFWYRQQPGQSLTLIATANQGSEATYESGFVIDKFPISRPNLTFSTLTVSNMSPEDSSIYLCSVGGPYGAFFGQGTRLTVV.

As DNA, the CDR3 is TGCGCCAGCAGCCCGCTAGCGGGGGTTTACAATGAGCAGTTCTTC. Translating it yields CASSPLAGVYNEQFF. The gene calls are TRBV5-1 and TRBJ2-1; the match to TRBD2 covers 10 bases. The junction had 5 bases not matched to a gene; V was cut back by 4 bases and J by 4 bases. CDR1 and CDR2 from the germline V gene are SGHRS and YFSETQ. The CDR3 loop spans 15 amino acids.

This rearrangement joins TRBV5-1 to TRBJ2-2; possibly TRBD1 for D (5 bases). V was shortened by 3 bases and J by 1 base, with 13 bases between the two germline ends. The length of the CDR3 is 16 residues. From germline, CDR1 is SGHRS and CDR2 YFSETQ. CDR3 in amino acids: CASSSLGALNTGELFF. The CDR3 DNA reads as TGCGCCAGCAGCTCCCTTGGGGCCCTGAACACCGGGGAGCTGTTTTTT.

This clone was counted a few times. The chain employs TRBV19 and TRBJ1-6, with 8 bases matching TRBD1. CDR3 length: 19 amino acids. CDR1 and CDR2 (germline): LNHDA, SQIVND (reference sequence). After removal of 6 bases from V and 0 bases from J, the junction contained 13 bases not matched to a gene. The CDR3 region is CASSLTGEPIGSYNSPLHF. CDR3 coding DNA: TGTGCCAGTAGCCTGACAGGGGAGCCTATCGGCTCCTATAATTCACCCCTCCACTTT.

Only one count was recorded for this clone. This sequence joins TRBV19 and TRBJ2-7; 13 bases line up with TRBD2. Germline CDR1 and CDR2: LNHDA and SQIVND (reference sequence). The V gene end was trimmed by 10 bases and the J gene end by 4 bases; junction bases not matched to a gene: 19. The CDR3 consists of 18 residues. The DNA of the CDR3 is TGTGCCACCCGACCCCCTCTACCGGGACTAGCGGGGATATACGAGCAGTACTTC. It yields the protein CATRPPLPGLAGIYEQYF.